Below, 2 T cell receptor beta chains from the same sample are listed, as sequenced in a study of stem cell transplantation in POMP-related autoinflammatory disease. Profiling relied on immunoSEQ multiplex PCR, and the TCRdb table lists in-frame clones only, not all of them. The table records some 65,000 clones, about nine tenths of them present only once. The sequenced sample was CD4+ T cells from PBMCs, obtained after stem cell transplantation. Receptors were obtained from a human patient with POMP-related autoinflammation and immune dysregulation (PRAID). Some T cells may have originated in the graft donor.

The J gene is TRBJ2-5, the V gene TRBV21-1; the D call in the table, TRBD1, was not verified against the DNA. TRBV21-1 is termed a pseudogene. The CDR3 has 14 residues. CDR3 bases: TGTGCCAGCAGCGGGGACAGTATCCAAGAGACCCAGTACTTC. It is translated as CASSGDSIQETQYF.

The V gene is TRBV10-3, the J gene TRBJ1-1; the D is unclear. Trimming took 5 bases from V and 2 from J, leaving 6 bases between them. The germline gives CDR1 ENHRY, CDR2 SYGVKD. This CDR3 has 12 amino acids. CDR3 amino acids: CAISRSNTEAFF. The CDR3 nucleotides read TGTGCCATCAGTCGAAGTAACACTGAAGCTTTCTTT.